The 17 T cell receptor beta chains below come from one sample, sequenced in a study of blood T cells in healthy people across ages. PCR was performed a second time for roughly 7 to 11 cycles using a sample-barcoded 5' primer and a J-beta primer mix. TCRdb used MiXCR to reprocess the 5' RACE reads, holding one entry per CDR3 protein. The sample consists of about 680,000 distinct CDR3 sequences, around 49% of them appearing once. What was sequenced was blood. The source is a woman in her sixties or seventies in good health.

This chain links TRBV4-2 with TRBJ2-1; D may be TRBD2 (7 bases). In germline, CDR1 is LGHNA, CDR2 YNFKEQ. The CDR3 extends over 16 amino acids. Trimming cost V 1 base and J 4 bases, with 14 bases left between them. The DNA for the CDR3 is TGTGCCAGCAGCCAAGTACAGGGAGGGGGTTACAATGAGCAGTTCTTC. It specifies CASSQVQGGGYNEQFF.

This clonotype was seen a handful of times. The V and J genes are TRBV20-1 and TRBJ2-1; D unresolved. V was trimmed by 6 bases and J by 2 bases, leaving 5 bases between them. This CDR3 contains 11 residues. Per the germline V gene, CDR1 is DFQATT and CDR2 is SNEGSKA (reference sequence). CDR3 sequence (DNA): TGCAGTGCCGATCCCTACAATGAGCAGTTCTTC. It yields the protein CSADPYNEQFF.

This clonotype was found once. The V and J genes are TRBV18 and TRBJ1-2; D remains ambiguous. The CDR3 runs to 12 residues. Germline loops: CDR1 KGHSH, CDR2 LQKENI. Trimming pared 3 bases from V and 8 bases from J, leaving 10 bases between. Written as DNA, the CDR3 is TGTGCCAGCTCACCCGAATCAAGCGGCTACACCTTC. It specifies CASSPESSGYTF.

The J gene is TRBJ2-2, the V gene TRBV7-3; D assignment may be TRBD1 or TRBD2 (5 bases each). The CDR3 spans 16 residues. V dropped 0 bases and J dropped 2 bases, with 10 bases sitting between them. The V gene's germline CDR1 is SGHTA and CDR2 FQGTGA. Here the CDR3 DNA reads TGTGCCAGCAGCTTAACGGGGACCTATAACACCGGGGAGCTGTTTTTT. Amino acid sequence: CASSLTGTYNTGELFF. The whole variable domain, remainder taken from reference TRBV7-3 and TRBJ2-2, is GAGVSQTPSNKVTEKGKYVELRCDPISGHTALYWYRQSLGQGPEFLIYFQGTGAADDSGLPNDRFFAVRPEGSVSTLKIQRTERGDSAVYLCASSLTGTYNTGELFFGEGSRLTVL.

This clonotype showed up just a few times. The J gene is TRBJ2-7, the V gene TRBV29-1; a possible D gene is TRBD2 (6 bases). Germline CDR1 is SQVTM and CDR2 is ANQGSEA. Trimming pared 7 bases from V and 3 bases from J, leaving 22 bases between. This CDR3 is built from 15 residues. CDR3 nucleotides: TGCAGCGCGACCCTCTCTACGGGACTTATCTACGAGCAGTACTTC. Its protein product is CSATLSTGLIYEQYF.

This clonotype was counted a few times. V is TRBV3-1 and J is TRBJ2-1; no clear D gene. The germline CDR1 and CDR2 sequences are LGHDT and YNNKEL (reference sequence). The CDR3 covers 14 residues. Trimming took off 0 bases at V and 3 bases at J, with 6 bases between the two ends. The CDR3 loop is CASSQDYSYNEQFF. CDR3 sequence (DNA): TGTGCCAGCAGCCAAGATTACAGCTACAATGAGCAGTTCTTC.

The table lists this clonotype with a count of one. The chain carries TRBV2 and TRBJ2-3; TRBD2 matches 11 bases. Per germline, CDR1 SNHLY and CDR2 FYNNEI. The J segment lost 6 bases and the V segment lost 3 bases, leaving 17 bases of the junction unmatched. This CDR3 has 19 amino acids. The CDR3 DNA is TGTGCCAGCAGTGATGAGCTCATCACTAGCGGGAGCTCGCGGGATACGCAGTATTTT. Amino acid sequence: CASSDELITSGSSRDTQYF.

The rearrangement links TRBV9 to TRBJ1-1, with D unclear. The ends were cut back, 3 bases at V and 1 base at J, with 13 bases in the middle. This CDR3 is 15 amino acids long. Germline-derived CDR1 and CDR2 are SGDLS and YYNGEE. The CDR3 loop is CASSATPGPNTEAFF. CDR3 coding DNA: TGTGCCAGCAGCGCTACACCCGGACCGAACACTGAAGCTTTCTTT.

CDR3 sequence reads: CASSERTSGRFGTKNIQYF. The CDR3 DNA reads TGTGCCAGCAGTGAAAGGACTAGCGGGAGATTCGGTACCAAAAACATTCAGTACTTC. The chain recombines TRBV6-1 with TRBJ2-4; 13 bases fit TRBD2. There are 19 residues in the CDR3. CDR1 and CDR2 (germline): MNHNS, SASEGT. V lost 2 bases to trimming and J lost 2 bases; unmatched junction nucleotides: 9.

This chain connects TRBV7-3 to TRBJ2-1; D is unclear. Deletions cut 2 bases from V and 7 bases from J, with 12 bases between. Per the germline V gene, CDR1 is SGHTA and CDR2 is FQGTGA. The CDR3 covers 14 residues. CDR3 amino acids: CASSLSHDSNEQFF. The CDR3 bases are TGTGCCAGCAGCTTATCCCACGACTCGAATGAGCAGTTCTTC.

This chain links TRBV4-1 with TRBJ1-3; D unresolved. CDR1 is MGHRA, CDR2 YSYEKL, per germline. This CDR3 has 12 amino acids. Trimming took 2 bases from V and 6 from J, leaving 5 bases between them. The CDR3 protein is CASSQLENTIYF. CDR3 coding DNA: TGCGCCAGCAGCCAACTGGAAAACACCATATATTTT.

This clonotype has just a few counts. The CDR3 nucleotides read TGCAGTGCTAGAGATGGGCAGGGGCCTGCTGGGTATGGCTACACCTTC. It yields the protein CSARDGQGPAGYGYTF. This rearrangement joins TRBV20-1 to TRBJ1-2, with a weak D call TRBD1 (6 bases). V lost 0 bases and J lost 5, with 19 bases in between. The length of the CDR3 is 16 residues. In germline, CDR1 is DFQATT, CDR2 SNEGSKA (reference sequence).

This clonotype was counted only a few times. The rearrangement links TRBV28 to TRBJ2-1; D gene ambiguous. The CDR3 extends over 12 amino acids. The ends were cut back, 1 base at V and 6 bases at J, with 4 bases in the middle. Germline lookup yields CDR1 MDHEN and CDR2 SYDVKM. The CDR3 reads CASSLFFNEQFF. The CDR3 nucleotides read TGTGCCAGCAGTTTATTCTTCAATGAGCAGTTCTTC.

The chain is built from TRBV29-1 and TRBJ2-1; D gene ambiguous. From germline, CDR1 is SQVTM and CDR2 ANQGSEA. The CDR3 is 13 amino acids. The V gene lost 5 bases and the J gene lost 5 bases, with 13 bases spanning the gap. CDR3 in amino acids: CSVRVVTNNEQFF. The CDR3 DNA is TGCAGCGTTAGGGTGGTGACCAACAATGAGCAGTTCTTC.

A word on this clonotype: A clone one base away is much larger, so this may be a read error. The chain recombines TRBV6-2 or TRBV6-3 with TRBJ2-7, with a tentative D call TRBD1 (6 bases). Per the germline V gene, CDR1 is MNHEY and CDR2 is SVGEGT. The CDR3 is 13 amino acids. CDR3 in DNA: TGTGCCAGCAGAACAGGGCACTCCTACGAGCGGTACTTC. Protein: CASRTGHSYERYF.

The chain couples TRBV5-1 to TRBJ1-2; 8 bases map to TRBD1. J gave up 2 bases and V 0 bases, and 3 bases lay outside the gene matches. Germline V gives CDR1 SGHRS, CDR2 YFSETQ. The length of the CDR3 is 15 residues. CDR3 sequence (DNA): TGCGCCAGCAGCTTGGGGACAGGGTTAAACTATGGCTACACCTTC. Translation gives CASSLGTGLNYGYTF.

The chain recombines TRBV7-9 with TRBJ2-1; TRBD2 aligns across 8 bases. The germline CDR1 and CDR2 sequences are SEHNR and FQNEAQ (reference sequence). The ends lost 2 bases at V and 4 bases at J; junction bases unmatched: 13. CDR3 length: 18 amino acids. As DNA, the CDR3 is TGTGCCAGCAGCTTATCGGCAGTACCGGGACTAGAATACAATGAGCAGTTCTTC. Translation: CASSLSAVPGLEYNEQFF.